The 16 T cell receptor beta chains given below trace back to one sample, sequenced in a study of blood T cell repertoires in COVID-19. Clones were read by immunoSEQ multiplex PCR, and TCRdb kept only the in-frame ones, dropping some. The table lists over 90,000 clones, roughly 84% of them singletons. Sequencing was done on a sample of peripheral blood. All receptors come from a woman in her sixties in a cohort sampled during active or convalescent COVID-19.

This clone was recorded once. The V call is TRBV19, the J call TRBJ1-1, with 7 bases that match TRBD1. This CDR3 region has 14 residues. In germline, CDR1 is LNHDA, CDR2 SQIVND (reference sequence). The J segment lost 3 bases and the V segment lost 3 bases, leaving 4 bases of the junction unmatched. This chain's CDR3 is CASSMKGADTEAFF. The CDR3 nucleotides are TGTGCCAGTAGTATGAAGGGGGCCGACACTGAAGCTTTCTTT.

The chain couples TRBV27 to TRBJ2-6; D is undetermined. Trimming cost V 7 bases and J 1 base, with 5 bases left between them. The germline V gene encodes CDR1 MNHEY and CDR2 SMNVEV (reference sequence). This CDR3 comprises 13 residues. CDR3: CASTPSGANVLTF. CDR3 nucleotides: TGTGCCAGCACCCCTTCTGGGGCCAACGTCCTGACTTTC.

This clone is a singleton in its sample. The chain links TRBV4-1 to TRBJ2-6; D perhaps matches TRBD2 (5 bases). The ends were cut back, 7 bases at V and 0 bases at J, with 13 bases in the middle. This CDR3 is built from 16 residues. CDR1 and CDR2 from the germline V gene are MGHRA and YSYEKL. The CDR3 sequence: CASTLGGGSGANVLTF. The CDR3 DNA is TGCGCCAGCACCCTCGGAGGAGGCTCTGGGGCCAACGTCCTGACTTTC.

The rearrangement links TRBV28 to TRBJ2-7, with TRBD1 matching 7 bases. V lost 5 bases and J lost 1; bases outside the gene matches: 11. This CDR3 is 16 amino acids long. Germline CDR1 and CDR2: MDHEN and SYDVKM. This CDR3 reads CASSGNRGATSYEQYF. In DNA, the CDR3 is TGTGCCAGCAGTGGCAACAGGGGTGCGACGTCCTACGAGCAGTACTTC.

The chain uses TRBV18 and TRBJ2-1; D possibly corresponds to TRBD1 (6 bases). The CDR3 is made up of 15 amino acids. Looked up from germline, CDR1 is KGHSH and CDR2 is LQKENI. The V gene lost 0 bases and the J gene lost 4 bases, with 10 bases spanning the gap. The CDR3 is CASSPPTGSYNEQFF. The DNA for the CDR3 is TGTGCCAGCTCACCACCGACAGGTTCTTACAATGAGCAGTTCTTC.

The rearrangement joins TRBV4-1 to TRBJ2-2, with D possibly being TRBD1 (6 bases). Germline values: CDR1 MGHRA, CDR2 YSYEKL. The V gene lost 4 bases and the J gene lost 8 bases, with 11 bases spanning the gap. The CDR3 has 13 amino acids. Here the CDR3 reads CASSPPGQGELFF. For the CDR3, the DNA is TGCGCCAGCAGCCCGCCAGGACAGGGGGAGCTGTTTTTT.

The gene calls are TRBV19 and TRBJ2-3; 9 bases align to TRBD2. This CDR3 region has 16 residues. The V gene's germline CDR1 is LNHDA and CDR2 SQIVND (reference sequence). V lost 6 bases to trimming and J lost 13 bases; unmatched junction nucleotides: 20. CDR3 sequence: CASSPFTSGGTEIEYF. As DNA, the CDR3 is TGTGCCAGTAGCCCTTTTACGAGCGGGGGGACCGAGATAGAGTATTTT.

CDR3 coding DNA: TGCGCCAGCAGCTTCAAGACTAGCGGAGTTGGAGCCTACGAGCAGTACTTC. This codes for CASSFKTSGVGAYEQYF. The rearrangement links TRBV5-1 to TRBJ2-7, with TRBD2 matching 9 bases. The germline CDR1 and CDR2 sequences are SGHRS and YFSETQ. Trimming removed 2 bases from V and 2 bases from J; junction bases left unmatched: 11. The CDR3 is 17 residues long.

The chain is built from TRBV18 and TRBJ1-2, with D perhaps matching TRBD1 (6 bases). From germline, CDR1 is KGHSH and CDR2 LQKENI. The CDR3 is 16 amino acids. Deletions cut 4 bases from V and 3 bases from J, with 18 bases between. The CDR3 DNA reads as TGTGCCAGCTCACTGGCCGGGGAACAGGGTGACTATGGCTACACCTTC. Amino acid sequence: CASSLAGEQGDYGYTF. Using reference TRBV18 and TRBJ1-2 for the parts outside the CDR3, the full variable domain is NAGVMQNPRHLVRRRGQEARLRCSPMKGHSHVYWYRQLPEEGLKFMVYLQKENIIDESGMPKERFSAEFPKEGPSILRIQQVVRGDSAAYFCASSLAGEQGDYGYTFGSGTRLTVV.

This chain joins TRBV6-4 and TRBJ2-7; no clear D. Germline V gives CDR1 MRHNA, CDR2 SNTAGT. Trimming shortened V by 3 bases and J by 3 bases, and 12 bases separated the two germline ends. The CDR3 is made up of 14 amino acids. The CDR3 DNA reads TGTGCCAGCAGTGAGAGGTTCGGCGACTACGAGCAGTACTTC. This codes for CASSERFGDYEQYF.

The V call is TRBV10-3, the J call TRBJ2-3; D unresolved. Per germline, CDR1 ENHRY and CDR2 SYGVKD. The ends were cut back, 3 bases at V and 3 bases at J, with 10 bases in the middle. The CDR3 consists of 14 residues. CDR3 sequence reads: CAISDGRGTDTQYF. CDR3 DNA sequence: TGTGCCATCAGTGACGGCCGCGGAACAGATACGCAGTATTTT.

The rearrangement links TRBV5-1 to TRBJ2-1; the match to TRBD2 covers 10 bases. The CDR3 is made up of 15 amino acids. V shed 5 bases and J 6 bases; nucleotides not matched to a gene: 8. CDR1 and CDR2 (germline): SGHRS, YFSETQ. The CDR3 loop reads CASRFLAGDRNEQFF. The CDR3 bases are TGCGCCAGCAGATTCCTAGCGGGAGACCGCAATGAGCAGTTCTTC.

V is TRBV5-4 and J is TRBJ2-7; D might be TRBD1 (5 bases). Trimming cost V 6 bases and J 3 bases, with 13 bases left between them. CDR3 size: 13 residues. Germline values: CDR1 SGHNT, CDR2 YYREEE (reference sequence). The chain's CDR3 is CASTSTQGYEQYF. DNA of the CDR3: TGTGCCAGCACCTCCACCCAGGGCTACGAGCAGTACTTC.

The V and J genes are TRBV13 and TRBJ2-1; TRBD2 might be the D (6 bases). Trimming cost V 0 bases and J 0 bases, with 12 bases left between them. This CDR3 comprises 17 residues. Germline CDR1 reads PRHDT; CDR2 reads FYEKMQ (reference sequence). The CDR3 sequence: CASSLGGRGRSYNEQFF. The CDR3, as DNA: TGTGCCAGCAGCTTAGGCGGGCGGGGTCGCTCCTACAATGAGCAGTTCTTC.

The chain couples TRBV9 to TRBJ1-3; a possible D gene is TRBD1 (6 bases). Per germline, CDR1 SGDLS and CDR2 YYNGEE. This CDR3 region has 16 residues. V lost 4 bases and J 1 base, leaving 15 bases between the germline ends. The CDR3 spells CASSRVGGLSGNTIYF. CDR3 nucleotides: TGTGCCAGCAGCCGGGTCGGGGGGCTTTCTGGAAACACCATATATTTT.

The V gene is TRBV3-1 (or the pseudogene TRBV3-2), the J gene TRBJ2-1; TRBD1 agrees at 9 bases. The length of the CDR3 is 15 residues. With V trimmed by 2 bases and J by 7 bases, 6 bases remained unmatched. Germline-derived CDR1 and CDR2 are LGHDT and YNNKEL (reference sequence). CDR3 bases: TGTGCCAGCAGCCAAACGGACAGGGGTGGGAATGAGCAGTTCTTC. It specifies CASSQTDRGGNEQFF.